Sequencing of this T cell receptor beta chain was carried out in a study of cytomegalovirus exposure and HLA in healthy donors. Trimming at V came to 4 bases and at J to 7 bases, leaving 6 bases not matched to a gene. From germline, CDR1 is LNHDA and CDR2 SQIVND (reference sequence). This CDR3 is 14 amino acids long. Clones were sequenced by immunoSEQ multiplex PCR, and TCRdb holds only the in-frame ones, with some missing. This table holds 150,000 to 200,000 clones, around four fifths found once. The chain recombines TRBV19 with TRBJ1-5, with TRBD1 matching 8 bases. The sequence was collected from a young man in good health and CMV-seropositive. What was sequenced was PBMCs. The CDR3 nucleotides are TGTGCCAGTAGTAGGACAGGGATGAACCAGCCCCAGCATTTT. Encoded protein: CASSRTGMNQPQHF.